The 19 T cell receptor beta chains in this list originate from one sample, sequenced in a study of blood T cells in healthy people across ages. Using a J-beta primer mix together with a sample-barcoded 5' primer, a second PCR was run for roughly 6 to 12 cycles. TCRdb re-analysed the 5' RACE reads in MiXCR, keeping a single row per CDR3 protein. The sample lists around 2 million distinct CDR3 sequences; about two fifths were seen once. Sequences were obtained from blood. These receptors were collected from a human donor in good health.

This chain uses TRBV27 with TRBJ1-5; possibly TRBD1 for D (5 bases). CDR1 MNHEY and CDR2 SMNVEV come from the germline V gene (reference sequence). The ends were cut back, 1 base at V and 3 bases at J, with 10 bases in the middle. The CDR3 runs to 15 residues. The CDR3 DNA reads TGTGCCAGCAGTTTATTGGGGGGTGCCAATCAGCCCCAGCATTTT. This sequence encodes CASSLLGGANQPQHF.

This clonotype was seen only a few times. This chain links TRBV29-1 with TRBJ2-1; TRBD1 is a possible D gene (5 bases). Germline values: CDR1 SQVTM, CDR2 ANQGSEA. V was clipped by 2 bases and J by 2 bases, with 16 bases between them. The CDR3 contains 16 residues. As DNA, the CDR3 is TGCAGCGTTGAAAGGTCGCAGGGTGACCCCTACAATGAGCAGTTCTTC. Translation: CSVERSQGDPYNEQFF.

This clonotype was counted a few times. This chain joins TRBV29-1 and TRBJ2-7; a weak D match, TRBD1 (6 bases). This CDR3 has 12 residues. The germline gives CDR1 SQVTM, CDR2 ANQGSEA. The V end lost 4 bases, the J end lost 2 bases, and 9 bases lay between the germline ends. CDR3 residues: CSVVSGAYEQYF. Written as DNA, the CDR3 is TGCAGCGTTGTTTCAGGGGCCTACGAGCAGTACTTC.

This sequence joins TRBV19 and TRBJ2-1; maybe TRBD2 (7 bases). Germline V gene sequence: CDR1 LNHDA, CDR2 SQIVND (reference sequence). With 7 bases removed from V and 7 bases from J, the gap between germline ends came to 17 bases. CDR3 size: 14 residues. In DNA, the CDR3 is TGTGCCAGTATAGGGAGGGGGAACTTTAATGAGCAGTTCTTC. It translates to CASIGRGNFNEQFF.

Note on this clonotype: A junction boundary mismatches the germline segment, possibly from a read error. The chain recombines TRBV20-1 with TRBJ2-1; D is unresolved. Looked up from germline, CDR1 is DFQATT and CDR2 is SNEGSKA (reference sequence). This CDR3 contains 17 residues. The CDR3 sequence: CSAREHGYLGYKDERFF. In DNA, the CDR3 is TGCAGTGCTAGAGAACATGGCTATCTGGGCTATAAGGATGAGCGGTTCTTC.

The rearrangement uses TRBV20-1 and TRBJ1-2, with D possibly matching TRBD1 (6 bases). Germline CDR1 reads DFQATT; CDR2 reads SNEGSKA (reference sequence). V lost 6 bases and J lost 8, with 19 bases in between. CDR3 size: 13 residues. The DNA of the CDR3 is TGCAGTGCCCGCAGGGGAGGGGGTGAGGGCTACACCTTC. Translating gives CSARRGGGEGYTF.

The J gene is TRBJ1-5, the V gene TRBV29-1; 7 positions match TRBD1. Germline-derived CDR1 and CDR2 are SQVTM and ANQGSEA. The CDR3 extends over 12 amino acids. Germline trimming cut 4 bases from V and 6 bases from J; bases unmatched to any gene: 3. This chain's CDR3 is CSVGAGGQPQHF. The CDR3 DNA reads as TGCAGCGTTGGAGCAGGGGGTCAGCCCCAGCATTTT.

The rearrangement uses TRBV6-5 and TRBJ1-5, with 7 positions matching TRBD1. The CDR3 covers 18 residues. Germline CDR1 and CDR2: MNHEY and SVGAGI. The junction had 16 bases not matched to a gene; V was cut back by 2 bases and J by 6 bases. The CDR3 loop reads CASSYQPTGTGPRQPQHF. CDR3 in DNA: TGTGCCAGCAGTTACCAACCGACAGGGACGGGTCCTCGTCAGCCCCAGCATTTT.

The chain is built from TRBV2 and TRBJ2-3; 10 bases match TRBD2. V gave up 6 bases and J gave up 5 bases; unmatched junction bases: 8. The CDR3 runs to 15 residues. CDR1 and CDR2 from the germline V gene are SNHLY and FYNNEI. The CDR3 region is CASRSSSGGEDTQYF. In DNA, the CDR3 is TGTGCCAGCAGATCATCTAGCGGGGGAGAAGATACGCAGTATTTT.

The gene calls are TRBV5-6 and TRBJ2-2, with D possibly matching TRBD1 (6 bases). The V end was cut by 4 bases, the J end by 6 bases, with 13 bases between. The V gene's germline CDR1 is SGHDT and CDR2 YYEEEE. This CDR3 has 14 amino acids. The CDR3: CASSRDTNSGELFF. The CDR3 region has the DNA TGTGCCAGCAGCCGGGACACAAATTCCGGGGAGCTGTTTTTT.

With regard to this clonotype: One base away lies a much larger clone, so this may be a sequencing read error. The chain has TRBV20-1 and TRBJ1-5; 8 nucleotides agree with TRBD1. V was clipped by 8 bases and J by 3 bases; unmatched bases: 9. This CDR3 has 14 amino acids. Per the germline V gene, CDR1 is DFQATT and CDR2 is SNEGSKA (reference sequence). The CDR3 spells CSTTTGGDNQPQHF. Written as DNA, the CDR3 is TGCAGTACTACCACAGGGGGAGACAATCAGCCCCAGCATTTT.

The sample holds many counts of this clonotype. This sequence joins TRBV7-2 and TRBJ2-6; D gene ambiguous. The CDR3 has 15 amino acids. V was cut by 4 bases and J by 0 bases, with 7 bases left in between. Germline CDR1 is SGHTA and CDR2 is FQGNSA. The CDR3 reads CASSSWTSGANVLTF. In nucleotides, the CDR3 is TGTGCCAGCAGCTCCTGGACCTCTGGGGCCAACGTCCTGACTTTC.

This clonotype appeared a few times. The J gene is TRBJ2-7, the V gene TRBV5-6; D gene unclear. CDR3 length: 12 residues. CDR1 and CDR2 from the germline V gene are SGHDT and YYEEEE. V lost 3 bases and J 3 bases, leaving 7 bases between the germline ends. The CDR3 nucleotides read TGTGCCAGCAGCTCCAATAACTACGAGCAGTACTTC. Translation: CASSSNNYEQYF. Drawing the rest from reference TRBV5-6 and TRBJ2-7, the complete variable domain is DAGVTQSPTHLIKTRGQQVTLRCSPKSGHDTVSWYQQALGQGPQFIFQYYEEEERQRGNFPDRFSGHQFPNYSSELNVNALLLGDSALYLCASSSNNYEQYFGPGTRLTVT.

Concerning this clonotype itself: A clone one base away is much larger, so this may be a read error. V usage is TRBV7-9 and J usage is TRBJ2-7; TRBD2 is a possible D gene (6 bases). V was clipped by 6 bases and J by 7 bases, with 13 bases between them. Germline CDR1 reads SEHNR; CDR2 reads FQNEAQ (reference sequence). CDR3 length: 12 residues. The CDR3 here is CASRGRGKEQYF. The CDR3 DNA reads as TGTGCCAGCAGGGGACGGGGGAAGGAGCAGTACTTC. Supplemented by reference TRBV7-9 and TRBJ2-7, the full variable domain reads DTGVSQNPRHKITKRGQNVTFRCDPISEHNRLYWYRQTLGQGPEFLTYFQNEAQLEKSRLLSDRFSAERPKGSFSTLEIQRTEQGDSAMYLCASRGRGKEQYFGPGTRLTVT.

V usage is TRBV28 and J usage is TRBJ2-6, with D uncertain. Trimming removed 3 bases at V and 4 bases at J, with 16 bases between. From germline, CDR1 is MDHEN and CDR2 SYDVKM. The CDR3 contains 17 residues. CDR3 in amino acids: CASSFSSGRAGANVLTF. The CDR3 coding sequence is TGTGCCAGCAGTTTTTCCTCCGGAAGAGCGGGGGCCAACGTCCTGACTTTC.

This chain connects TRBV6-1 to TRBJ2-7; TRBD1 agrees at 7 bases. CDR1 is MNHNS and CDR2 is SASEGT in the germline V gene. With V trimmed by 3 bases and J by 0 bases, 17 bases remained unmatched. The CDR3 is made up of 19 amino acids. CDR3 protein: CASSDPPSRGPISSYEQYF. CDR3 DNA sequence: TGTGCCAGCAGTGACCCTCCCTCGAGGGGGCCCATCAGCTCCTACGAGCAGTACTTC.

This chain uses TRBV7-2 with TRBJ2-7; D is possibly TRBD1 (5 bases). The CDR3 is 14 amino acids. With 4 bases removed from V and 0 bases from J, the gap between germline ends came to 10 bases. Germline V gene sequence: CDR1 SGHTA, CDR2 FQGNSA. DNA for the CDR3: TGTGCCAGCAGCTCTTTTGACAGCTCCTACGAGCAGTACTTC. Encoded protein: CASSSFDSSYEQYF.

This clonotype was seen a handful of times. This chain uses TRBV7-9 with TRBJ2-3; 7 bases line up with TRBD1. The CDR3 length is 15 residues. Germline loops: CDR1 SEHNR, CDR2 FQNEAQ (reference sequence). The J segment lost 0 bases and the V segment lost 5 bases, leaving 5 bases of the junction unmatched. For the CDR3, the DNA is TGTGCCAGCAGCATACAGGGGACCAGCACAGATACGCAGTATTTT. This encodes CASSIQGTSTDTQYF.

This clonotype was counted between two and nine times. This chain links TRBV4-2 with TRBJ2-5; TRBD1 or TRBD2 may be the D gene (5 bases each). This CDR3 contains 15 residues. With 0 bases removed from V and 12 bases from J, the gap between germline ends came to 20 bases. The germline gives CDR1 LGHNA, CDR2 YNFKEQ. Here the CDR3 DNA reads TGTGCCAGCAGCCAAGATTTTCCTAGCCTCATGGGGGAGTACTTC. This encodes CASSQDFPSLMGEYF.